These T cell receptor beta chains were read from a single sample in a study of OX40 agonist ivuxolimab in advanced cancers. Here immunoSEQ multiplex PCR was the method, and the copy in TCRdb shows in-frame clones only, minus some. The data show roughly 61,000 clones, 90% to 95% seen once. The specimen was CD4+ or CD8+ T cells sorted from blood, collected in a trial of the OX40 agonist ivuxolimab. All receptors come from an adult with an advanced solid tumor such as melanoma, head and neck, liver or kidney cancer. Both conserved end residues are part of each CDR3.

TRBV25-1 CASSAPDPGQQRYGYTF
TRBV9 CASSVGQGSNQPQHF
TRBV28 CASSVLVGPYEQYF
TRBV5-4 CASNLDLTPSYEQYF
TRBV5-8 CASSLARGGTEAFF
TRBV28 CASSLEGYEQYF
TRBV28 CASSELGQGSRGNQPQHF
TRBV5-8 CASRYSDRALVYGYTF
TRBV6-5 CASSPRNHNEQFF
TRBV13 CASSSTGGGYNEQFF
TRBV11-3 CASSLFLGPPEKLFF
TRBV6-1 CASSEGGSVYGYTF
TRBV27 CASSNSGGVTGELFF
TRBV6-1 CASSEWAEYEQYF
TRBV18 CASSPWVGGTDTQYF
TRBV7-9 CASSLLAVITDTQYF
TRBV9 CASSVGGSTEAFF
TRBV11-2 CASSLADPFYGYTF
TRBV12-5 CASGFGGEYNEQFF
TRBV27 CASSIHGSGELFF
TRBV27 CASSQTGYEQYF
TRBV2 CASTSLRDSGNTIYF
TRBV6-5 CASSSGRGYNLPQHF
TRBV5-8 CASSYYESSPLHF
TRBV20-1 CSARDFDTQYF
TRBV2 CASKGGQGLIYEQYF
TRBV6-1 CASSHSGELFF
TRBV27 CASSLEGLYGYTF
TRBV13 CASSTMDRGLNEQYF
TRBV6-4 CASRGTRRGLSEKLFF
TRBV27 CASSLVGLGNEKLFF
TRBV5-1 CASSPEAGGEETQYF
TRBV11-2 CASSLGTRGDTDTQYF
TRBV27 CASRILNEQFF
TRBV5-6 CASLANENTGELFF
TRBV27 CASSWGAGGLLSYNEQFF
TRBV4-1 CASSQETGFYNEQFF
TRBV5-6 CASSPDPITNQPQHF
TRBV2 CASSEDRYQPQHF
TRBV2 CASTSSGALGEAFF
TRBV27 CASSPGGDPSYEQYF
TRBV7-9 CASSPPELQETQYF
TRBV9 CASSVIPGTGSYGYTF
TRBV5-4 CASSPNTGSGGTQYF
TRBV15 CATSFAGINQPQHF
TRBV2 CASSAPGTGKFF
TRBV5-1 CASSLVPLYEQYF
TRBV11-2 CASSPGVSTGNGYTF
TRBV5-1 CASGREYTEAFF
TRBV15 CATSRDRVFDYTF
TRBV28 CASSLDTSYEQYF
TRBV6-1 CASGQSMNTEAFF
TRBV5-6 CASSLSTSGGSEQFF
TRBV6-1 CASRLWGVQETQYF
TRBV19 CASSGFKSQETQYF
TRBV2 CASPRGNEQFF
TRBV11-2 CASSNGGLEAFF